One sample yielded the 6 T cell receptor beta chains listed below, sequenced in a study of T cell responses to AZD1222 COVID-19 vaccine. The assay was immunoSEQ multiplex PCR, and TCRdb's table has in-frame clones only and misses some. The sample shows tens of thousands of clones, roughly 89% of them seen only once. This specimen consisted of peripheral blood, obtained 28 days after the second AZD1222 dose. Source of these receptors: an adult who received the AZD1222 COVID-19 vaccine.

The rearrangement links TRBV4-3 to TRBJ2-3; D possibly corresponds to TRBD1 (6 bases). V was shortened by 4 bases and J by 7 bases, with 12 bases between the two germline ends. CDR3 length: 13 amino acids. Germline loops: CDR1 LGHNA, CDR2 YSLEER. The CDR3 DNA reads as TGCGCCAGCAGCCGCACAGGGAGAAATACGCAGTATTTT. Its translation is CASSRTGRNTQYF.

The chain employs TRBV7-2 and TRBJ1-3, with D possibly matching TRBD1 (6 bases). V was pared by 3 bases and J by 4 bases, with 10 bases between. Germline V lookup: CDR1 SGHTA, CDR2 FQGNSA. The CDR3 is 14 residues long. The DNA of the CDR3 is TGTGCCAGCAGCTTTATTGACAGGGGAAACACCATATATTTT. It encodes CASSFIDRGNTIYF.

The CDR3 DNA is TGTGCCAGCAGCTTGCTATCAGGGGGCGCCACCGGGGAGCTGTTTTTT. Encoded protein: CASSLLSGGATGELFF. V and J are TRBV5-4 and TRBJ2-2; 8 bases line up with TRBD1. This CDR3 comprises 16 residues. Looked up from germline, CDR1 is SGHNT and CDR2 is YYREEE (reference sequence). The ends lost 1 base at V and 4 bases at J; junction bases unmatched: 6.

CDR3: CASRGRQNTDTQYF. The CDR3 nucleotides are TGTGCCAGCAGAGGGAGACAGAACACAGATACGCAGTATTTT. The chain joins TRBV27 to TRBJ2-3, with D possibly being TRBD1 or TRBD2 (5 bases each). Germline loops: CDR1 MNHEY, CDR2 SMNVEV (reference sequence). CDR3 size: 14 residues. Trimming took 6 bases from V and 2 from J, leaving 12 bases between them.

The chain uses TRBV4-3 and TRBJ2-7; tentative D call: TRBD1 (5 bases). Germline V gene sequence: CDR1 LGHNA, CDR2 YSLEER. The CDR3 length is 15 residues. Trimming removed 0 bases from V and 6 bases from J, with 15 bases in between. CDR3 DNA: TGCGCCAGCAGCCAAGAGGCAGACTGGGGCCTCGAGCAGTACTTC. Its protein product is CASSQEADWGLEQYF.

The chain uses TRBV15 and TRBJ1-1; weak D call: TRBD1 (6 bases). The V end lost 0 bases, the J end lost 5 bases, and 13 bases lay between the germline ends. The CDR3 is 15 amino acids. From germline, CDR1 is LNHNV and CDR2 YYDKDF (reference sequence). The CDR3 loop is CATSRDEGHSTEAFF. CDR3 coding DNA: TGTGCCACCAGCAGAGATGAGGGACATTCGACTGAAGCTTTCTTT.